A selection of T cell receptor beta chains follows, all from one sample in a study of regulatory T cells in long-lasting Graves disease. From the multiplex PCR reads, TCRdb called clonotypes with MiXCR, one entry per CDR3 protein. The sample consists of about 540,000 distinct CDR3 sequences, 13% of them appearing once. This sample also belongs to another study, concerning T cells in Graves' hyperthyroidism and ophthalmopathy.

The starting material was peripheral blood mononuclear cells (PBMCs), obtained at new diagnosis, from a patient treated with antithyroid drugs. Receptor source: a young man with Graves disease. Each CDR3 is given with its conserved first and last residue. The order of the fields is D gene, clone size, V gene, J gene, CDR3 protein, CDR3 DNA. D genes are given only for firm matches. Size is stated for part of the rows, as once, few or many counts, or as a class when the clone is expanded.

d_gene: .
abundance: few
v_gene: TRBV4-2
j_gene: TRBJ2-1
CDR3aa: CASSLSSPGQEQFF
CDR3nt: TGTGCCAGCAGCTTATCTTCTCCGGGACAAGAGCAGTTCTTC

d_gene: .
abundance: many
v_gene: TRBV11-2
j_gene: TRBJ2-5
CDR3aa: CASSSPTETQYF
CDR3nt: TGTGCCAGCAGCTCCCCCACCGAGACCCAGTACTTC

d_gene: .
abundance: few
v_gene: TRBV6-2/TRBV6-3
j_gene: TRBJ2-2
CDR3aa: CASRTGTGGGELFF
CDR3nt: TGTGCCAGCAGGACCGGGACTGGCGGCGGGGAGCTGTTTTTT

d_gene: .
abundance: few
v_gene: TRBV6-1
j_gene: TRBJ2-1
CDR3aa: CASSIYSYNEQFF
CDR3nt: TGTGCCAGCAGTATCTACAGCTACAATGAGCAGTTCTTC

d_gene: .
abundance: once
v_gene: TRBV6-1
j_gene: TRBJ1-1
CDR3aa: CASSGISATEAFF
CDR3nt: TGTGCCAGCAGTGGAATCAGCGCCACTGAAGCTTTCTTT

d_gene: TRBD2
abundance: .
v_gene: TRBV6-1
j_gene: TRBJ2-4
CDR3aa: CASSEGDGRADNIQYF
CDR3nt: TGTGCCAGCAGTGAAGGGGACGGGAGGGCGGACAACATTCAGTACTTC

d_gene: TRBD2
abundance: many
v_gene: TRBV7-2
j_gene: TRBJ2-7
CDR3aa: CASSVQSGRGGEQYF
CDR3nt: TGTGCCAGCAGCGTTCAGAGCGGGAGGGGGGGAGAGCAGTACTTC

d_gene: TRBD1
abundance: many
v_gene: TRBV20-1
j_gene: TRBJ1-1
CDR3aa: CSARSGQVEAFF
CDR3nt: TGCAGTGCTAGGAGCGGACAGGTTGAAGCTTTCTTT

d_gene: TRBD1
abundance: many
v_gene: TRBV11-2
j_gene: TRBJ1-1
CDR3aa: CASSLGPGGDRGFF
CDR3nt: TGTGCCAGCAGCTTAGGCCCAGGGGGGGACCGGGGCTTCTTT

d_gene: .
abundance: many
v_gene: TRBV15
j_gene: TRBJ2-5
CDR3aa: CATSRGAGGVETQYF
CDR3nt: TGTGCCACCAGCAGAGGAGCTGGGGGAGTAGAGACCCAGTACTTC

d_gene: .
abundance: many
v_gene: TRBV2
j_gene: TRBJ2-5
CDR3aa: CASAREETQYF
CDR3nt: TGTGCCAGCGCCAGGGAAGAGACCCAGTACTTC

d_gene: .
abundance: .
v_gene: TRBV6-5
j_gene: TRBJ2-1
CDR3aa: CASSYQLKYNEQFF
CDR3nt: TGTGCCAGCAGTTACCAGCTAAAATACAATGAGCAGTTCTTC

d_gene: .
abundance: many
v_gene: TRBV9
j_gene: TRBJ2-5
CDR3aa: CASSVGLRGETQYF
CDR3nt: TGTGCCAGCAGCGTGGGCCTACGGGGCGAGACCCAGTACTTC

d_gene: .
abundance: .
v_gene: TRBV20-1
j_gene: TRBJ2-2
CDR3aa: CSARVQNTGELFF
CDR3nt: TGCAGTGCTAGAGTCCAAAACACCGGGGAGCTGTTTTTT

d_gene: .
abundance: few
v_gene: TRBV19
j_gene: TRBJ2-1
CDR3aa: CASNKAGLADEQFF
CDR3nt: TGTGCCAGTAATAAGGCAGGGTTAGCCGATGAGCAGTTCTTC

d_gene: TRBD2
abundance: many
v_gene: TRBV5-1
j_gene: TRBJ2-1
CDR3aa: CASSLAGLAEVNEQFF
CDR3nt: TGCGCCAGCAGCTTGGCCGGACTAGCGGAGGTAAATGAGCAGTTCTTC

d_gene: .
abundance: .
v_gene: TRBV5-1
j_gene: TRBJ2-1
CDR3aa: CASSLEPLAGNYNEQFF
CDR3nt: TGCGCCAGCAGCTTGGAACCCCTGGCGGGAAACTACAATGAGCAGTTCTTC

d_gene: .
abundance: once
v_gene: TRBV20-1
j_gene: TRBJ1-6
CDR3aa: CSAADPSSYNSPLHF
CDR3nt: TGCAGTGCCGCGGATCCTAGCTCCTATAATTCACCCCTCCACTTT

d_gene: .
abundance: many
v_gene: TRBV14
j_gene: TRBJ2-7
CDR3aa: CASSQDWGAEQYF
CDR3nt: TGTGCCAGCAGCCAAGATTGGGGGGCCGAGCAGTACTTC

d_gene: .
abundance: many
v_gene: TRBV12-3/TRBV12-4
j_gene: TRBJ2-3
CDR3aa: CASSPRTGRVADTQYF
CDR3nt: TGTGCCAGCAGCCCTCGGACAGGGAGGGTGGCAGATACGCAGTATTTT

d_gene: .
abundance: many
v_gene: TRBV15
j_gene: TRBJ2-7
CDR3aa: CATSRGGDTSYEQYF
CDR3nt: TGTGCCACCAGCAGAGGTGGGGACACGTCCTACGAGCAGTACTTC

d_gene: TRBD1
abundance: .
v_gene: TRBV5-1
j_gene: TRBJ1-2
CDR3aa: CASSRGQGQGAGTF
CDR3nt: TGCGCCAGCAGCCGGGGCCAGGGACAGGGGGCAGGAACCTTC

d_gene: TRBD1
abundance: few
v_gene: TRBV5-6
j_gene: TRBJ1-5
CDR3aa: CASSWGQEFNQPQHF
CDR3nt: TGTGCCAGCAGCTGGGGACAGGAGTTCAATCAGCCCCAGCATTTT